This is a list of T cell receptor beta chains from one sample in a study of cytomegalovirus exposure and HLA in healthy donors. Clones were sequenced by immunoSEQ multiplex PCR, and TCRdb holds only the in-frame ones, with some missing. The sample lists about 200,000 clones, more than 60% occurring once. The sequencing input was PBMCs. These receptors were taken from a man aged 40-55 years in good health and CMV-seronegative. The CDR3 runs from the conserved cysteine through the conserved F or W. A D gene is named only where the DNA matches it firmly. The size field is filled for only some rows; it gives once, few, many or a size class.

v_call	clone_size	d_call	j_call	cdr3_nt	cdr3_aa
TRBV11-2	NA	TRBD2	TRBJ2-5	TGTGCCAGCAGCTTAGAACCTAGCGGCCGCGGGACCCAGTACTTC	CASSLEPSGRGTQYF
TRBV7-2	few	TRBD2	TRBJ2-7	TGTGCCAGCAGCTTACCGGGACTAGCGGGAATCGAGCAGTACTTC	CASSLPGLAGIEQYF
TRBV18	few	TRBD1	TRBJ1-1	TGTGCCAGCTCGACAGGGGTGGACACTGAAGCTTTCTTT	CASSTGVDTEAFF
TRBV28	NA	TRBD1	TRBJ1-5	TGTGCCAGCAGTCCCAGGACAGGGGGCCAGCGGAATCAGCCCCAGCATTTT	CASSPRTGGQRNQPQHF
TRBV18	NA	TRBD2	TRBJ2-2	TGTGCCAGCTCACCCAGCGGGATAGGGAGGAACACCGGGGAGCTGTTTTTT	CASSPSGIGRNTGELFF
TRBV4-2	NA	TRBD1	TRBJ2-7	TGTGCCAGCAGCCAATCTCAAACCCGACAGGGGTCGAGAGAGCAGTACTTC	CASSQSQTRQGSREQYF
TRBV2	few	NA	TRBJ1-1	TGTGCCAGCAGTGATCAGGGTGGCACTGAAGCTTTCTTT	CASSDQGGTEAFF
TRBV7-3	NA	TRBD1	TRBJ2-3	TGTGCCAGCAGCAAGGACAGGGCCACAGATACGCAGTATTTT	CASSKDRATDTQYF
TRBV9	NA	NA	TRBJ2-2	TGTGCCAGCAGCGTAGCTATGGGAACGGGGGACGGCGGGGAGCTGTTTTTT	CASSVAMGTGDGGELFF
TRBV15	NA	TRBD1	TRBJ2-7	TGTGCCACCAGCAGGGGGGACAGTGCCTACGAGCAGTACTTC	CATSRGDSAYEQYF
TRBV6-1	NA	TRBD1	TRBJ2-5	TGTGCCAGCAGTACACGACAGGGCGAGACCCAGTACTTC	CASSTRQGETQYF
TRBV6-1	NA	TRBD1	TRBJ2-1	TGTGCCAGCAGGTCTACAGGGGGACGCAATGAGCAGTTCTTC	CASRSTGGRNEQFF
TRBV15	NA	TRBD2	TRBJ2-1	TGTGCCACCAGCAGAGAGACGGGACTAGCGGGAGTTGAGCAGTTCTTC	CATSRETGLAGVEQFF
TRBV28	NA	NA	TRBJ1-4	TGTGCCAGCAGTTGGAGGACTAATGAAAAACTGTTTTTT	CASSWRTNEKLFF
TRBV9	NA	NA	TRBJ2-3	TGTGCCAGCACCACAACCGACTTCGATACAGATACGCAGTATTTT	CASTTTDFDTDTQYF
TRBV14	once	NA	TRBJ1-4	TGTGCCAGCAGCCCAAGGGGAACCTCTGGGGAAAAACTGTTTTTT	CASSPRGTSGEKLFF
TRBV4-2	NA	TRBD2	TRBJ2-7	TGTGCCAGCAGCCAAGGACTAGCGGGGTCCTACGAGCAGTACTTC	CASSQGLAGSYEQYF
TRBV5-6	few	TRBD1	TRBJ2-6	TGTGCCAGCAGCCCGCCGGGACAGGGTTTATCTGGGGCCAACGTCCTGACTTTC	CASSPPGQGLSGANVLTF
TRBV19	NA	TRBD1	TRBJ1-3	TGTGCCACCTCGGGACAGGGCAGTGGAAACACCATATATTTT	CATSGQGSGNTIYF
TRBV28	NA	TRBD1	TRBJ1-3	TGTGCCAGCAGTTCCCCTCCAGGGGGCCTAGGAAACACCATATATTTT	CASSSPPGGLGNTIYF
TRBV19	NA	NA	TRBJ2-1	TGTGCCAGTAGTATAGGTAGTTCCCCCCGCAATGAGCAGTTCTTC	CASSIGSSPRNEQFF
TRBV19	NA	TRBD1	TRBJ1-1	TGTGCCAGTACTAGCCCGGGACAGGGGGTAGAAGGAGCTTTCTTT	CASTSPGQGVEGAFF
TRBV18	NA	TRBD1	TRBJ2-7	TGTGCCAGCTCACAACGGACAGGGACCCCCGGGGGCGAGCAGTACTTC	CASSQRTGTPGGEQYF
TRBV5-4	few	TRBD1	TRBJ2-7	TGTGCCAGCAGCTTACCCGGGACAGGGAGCAACGAGCAGTACTTC	CASSLPGTGSNEQYF
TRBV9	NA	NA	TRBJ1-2	TGTGCCAGCAGCGCCCAAATACAGGGAGATGGCTACACCTTC	CASSAQIQGDGYTF
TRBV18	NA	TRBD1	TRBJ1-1	TGTGCCAGCTCACCCGGAACAGGGGGCTCGCGGTTGGACACTGAAGCTTTCTTT	CASSPGTGGSRLDTEAFF
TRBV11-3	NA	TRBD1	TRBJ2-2	TGTGCCAGCAGCTCCAGGGGGACCGCGAACACCGGGGAGCTGTTTTTT	CASSSRGTANTGELFF
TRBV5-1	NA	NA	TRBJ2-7	TGCGCCAGCAGCTTGCAGGACTCCTACGAGCAGTACTTC	CASSLQDSYEQYF
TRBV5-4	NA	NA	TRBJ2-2	TGTGCCAGCAGCCACAGACAGTCCGGGGAGCTGTTTTTT	CASSHRQSGELFF
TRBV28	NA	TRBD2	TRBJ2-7	TGTGCCAGCAGTCCCCAGTGGAAAGCGGGAGGTCGCGAGCAGTACTTC	CASSPQWKAGGREQYF